This entry lists 20 T cell receptor beta chains sequenced from one sample in a study of blood T cell repertoires in COVID-19. This table comes from immunoSEQ multiplex PCR, and its TCRdb copy is limited to in-frame clones, with some not included. The top ten hold roughly 6% of the sample, which has some 300,000 clones, just under 90% seen once. Sequencing was performed on peripheral blood. All receptors come from a woman between 50 and 59 years old with COVID-19, enrolled during active disease.

CDR3 DNA: TGTGCCTGTTCTCCGGGGGGAGATACGCAGTATTTT. Its protein product is CACSPGGDTQYF. This chain links TRBV30 with TRBJ2-3; 7 bases match TRBD2. Trimming took 6 bases from V and 5 from J; bases not matched to a gene: 5. CDR1 and CDR2 from the germline V gene are GTSNPN and SVGIG (reference sequence). The CDR3 has 12 amino acids. Together with reference TRBV30 and TRBJ2-3, the CDR3 gives the full variable domain: SQTIHQWPATLVQPVGSPLSLECTVEGTSNPNLYWYRQAAGRGLQLLFYSVGIGQISSEVPQNLSASRPQDRQFILSSKKLLLSDSGFYLCACSPGGDTQYFGPGTRLTVL.

The CDR3 spells CASSEAGVGTQYF. The DNA for the CDR3 is TGCGCCAGCAGTGAGGCGGGAGTCGGGACCCAGTACTTC. The chain is built from TRBV10-1 and TRBJ2-5, with 7 bases identical to TRBD2. Germline V gives CDR1 WNHNN, CDR2 SYGVQD (reference sequence). After removal of 2 bases from V and 7 bases from J, the junction contained 4 bases not matched to a gene. The CDR3 loop spans 13 amino acids.

This sequence joins TRBV30 and TRBJ2-2; TRBD1 might be the D (6 bases). Germline V gene lookup returns CDR1 GTSNPN and CDR2 SVGIG (reference sequence). With 6 bases removed from V and 4 bases from J, the gap between germline ends came to 18 bases. This CDR3 contains 15 residues. The CDR3 spells CACDPGQHRTGELFF. The CDR3 bases are TGTGCCTGCGACCCGGGACAACACCGCACCGGGGAGCTGTTTTTT.

This clone was seen only a few times. The chain has TRBV7-9 and TRBJ2-7; a possible D gene is TRBD1 (5 bases). The germline V gene has CDR1 SEHNR and CDR2 FQNEAQ (reference sequence). CDR3 length equals 14 residues. With 3 bases removed from V and 5 bases from J, the gap between germline ends came to 14 bases. CDR3 in DNA: TGTGCCAGCAGCTTCGTAGGGGAATTTCACGAGCAGTACTTC. This translates into CASSFVGEFHEQYF.

The rearrangement uses TRBV6-5 and TRBJ1-2, with D tentatively TRBD1 (6 bases). The CDR3 is made up of 13 amino acids. Germline CDR1 reads MNHEY; CDR2 reads SVGAGI. Trimming removed 6 bases from V and 5 bases from J, with 13 bases in between. The CDR3 loop reads CASRLTGSYGYTF. In nucleotides, the CDR3 is TGTGCCAGCAGACTGACAGGCTCGTATGGCTACACCTTC.

The sample holds one count of this clone. The chain joins TRBV5-1 to TRBJ2-1, with 12 nucleotides matching TRBD2. Germline V gene data show CDR1 as SGHRS and CDR2 as YFSETQ. There are 15 residues in the CDR3. V gave up 4 bases and J gave up 7 bases; unmatched junction bases: 6. Written as DNA, the CDR3 is TGCGCCAGCAGCGTGACTAGCGGGAGTGGGAATGAGCAGTTCTTC. Translated, it gives CASSVTSGSGNEQFF. The full variable domain, with the rest looked up from reference TRBV5-1 and TRBJ2-1, is KAGVTQTPRYLIKTRGQQVTLSCSPISGHRSVSWYQQTPGQGLQFLFEYFSETQRNKGNFPGRFSGRQFSNSRSEMNVSTLELGDSALYLCASSVTSGSGNEQFFGPGTRLTVL.

CDR3 in amino acids: CASRNRADYGYTF. Here the CDR3 DNA reads TGTGCCAGCAGAAACAGGGCGGACTATGGCTACACCTTC. The chain uses TRBV6-5 and TRBJ1-2; tentative D call: TRBD1 (6 bases). The germline V and J ends were trimmed by 6 bases and 3 bases, with 11 bases remaining between them. This CDR3 contains 13 residues. Germline CDR1 and CDR2: MNHEY and SVGAGI.

The J gene is TRBJ2-5, the V gene TRBV6-2 or TRBV6-3; 7 positions agree with TRBD2. J was trimmed by 3 bases and V by 2 bases; bases with no gene match: 3. The CDR3 loop spans 14 amino acids. In germline, CDR1 is MNHEY, CDR2 SVGEGT. This CDR3 reads CASSYAGVEETQYF. CDR3 nucleotide sequence: TGTGCCAGCAGTTACGCGGGAGTAGAAGAGACCCAGTACTTC.

The chain joins TRBV5-6 to TRBJ2-1; D is undetermined. The CDR3 sequence is 15 residues long. Between the trimmed V and J ends, which lost 2 bases and 2 bases, there was a span of 11 bases. Germline V lookup: CDR1 SGHDT, CDR2 YYEEEE. CDR3 sequence reads: CASSFGPHAYNEQFF. The CDR3 DNA reads TGTGCCAGCAGCTTTGGGCCTCACGCCTACAATGAGCAGTTCTTC.

The V call is TRBV29-1, the J call TRBJ1-1; 7 positions match TRBD1. CDR1 and CDR2 (germline): SQVTM, ANQGSEA. This CDR3 has 12 residues. Trimming at V came to 7 bases and at J to 0 bases, leaving 2 bases not matched to a gene. CDR3 DNA: TGCAGCGCGGGACAGCTGAACACTGAAGCTTTCTTT. Translation: CSAGQLNTEAFF.

J is TRBJ1-4 and V is TRBV19; tentatively, D is TRBD1 (6 bases). Trimming left V 4 bases short and J 1 base short, with 16 bases between. The germline CDR1 and CDR2 sequences are LNHDA and SQIVND (reference sequence). This CDR3 contains 17 residues. The CDR3 reads CASSRNRVSETNEKLFF. CDR3 sequence (DNA): TGTGCCAGTAGTAGGAACAGGGTATCGGAAACTAATGAAAAACTGTTTTTT.

The rearrangement links TRBV7-2 to TRBJ1-4; D may be TRBD1 (5 bases). V lost 0 bases, J lost 10 bases, and 18 bases lay in between. CDR3 length equals 16 residues. CDR1 is SGHTA, CDR2 FQGNSA, per germline. CDR3 DNA sequence: TGTGCCAGCAGCTTAGCAGGGGCAGGGATGGTCGGAAAACTGTTTTTT. Its translation: CASSLAGAGMVGKLFF.

This clone was counted once. V usage is TRBV5-1 and J usage is TRBJ2-3, with 9 bases aligning to TRBD1. Trimming at V came to 1 base and at J to 4 bases, leaving 7 bases not matched to a gene. The germline V gene encodes CDR1 SGHRS and CDR2 YFSETQ. The CDR3 covers 16 residues. CDR3 DNA: TGCGCCAGCAGCTTGAAGCGGACAGGGGTCGCAGATACGCAGTATTTT. Protein: CASSLKRTGVADTQYF.

V gene TRBV29-1 combines with J gene TRBJ2-7; TRBD1 might be the D (7 bases). This CDR3 is 14 amino acids long. Trimming shortened V by 4 bases and J by 1 base, and 14 bases separated the two germline ends. Per germline, CDR1 SQVTM and CDR2 ANQGSEA. This CDR3 is CSVGGDRNSYEQYF. The CDR3 DNA reads TGCAGCGTTGGGGGGGACAGAAATTCCTACGAGCAGTACTTC.

J is TRBJ2-1 and V is TRBV7-2; TRBD2 aligns across 10 bases. The CDR3 length is 15 residues. The V segment lost 4 bases and the J segment 10 bases; nucleotides outside the gene matches: 10. The germline V gene encodes CDR1 SGHTA and CDR2 FQGNSA. CDR3 coding DNA: TGTGCCAGCAGCTCATATAGCGGGAGGCAGGGGGAGCAGTTCTTC. It encodes CASSSYSGRQGEQFF.

The V gene is TRBV5-4, the J gene TRBJ2-7; 12 bases line up with TRBD1. The germline V gene encodes CDR1 SGHNT and CDR2 YYREEE (reference sequence). The CDR3 covers 16 residues. Losses at the gene ends were 4 bases for V and 11 bases for J; bases not matched to a gene: 16. The CDR3 DNA reads as TGTGCCAGCAGCCTTCGGGACAGGGGGCCCGCCGGACCGAAGTACTTC. It is translated as CASSLRDRGPAGPKYF. Drawing the rest from reference TRBV5-4 and TRBJ2-7, the complete variable domain is ETGVTQSPTHLIKTRGQQVTLRCSSQSGHNTVSWYQQALGQGPQFIFQYYREEENGRGNFPPRFSGLQFPNYSSELNVNALELDDSALYLCASSLRDRGPAGPKYFGPGTRLTVT.

This sequence joins TRBV5-4 and TRBJ2-3, with D unclear. The germline CDR1 and CDR2 sequences are SGHNT and YYREEE (reference sequence). The CDR3 loop spans 15 amino acids. Trimming took off 4 bases at V and 0 bases at J, with 12 bases between the two ends. This CDR3 is CASSRSVGSTDTQYF. The CDR3 DNA follows: TGTGCCAGCAGCCGTTCGGTCGGGAGCACAGATACGCAGTATTTT.

The rearrangement uses TRBV9 and TRBJ2-3, with 9 bases lining up with TRBD1. CDR3 length: 15 amino acids. The trim removed 4 bases at V and 1 base at J, leaving 4 bases unmatched. Germline CDR1 is SGDLS and CDR2 is YYNGEE. The CDR3: CASSKTGGGTDTQYF. The DNA for the CDR3 is TGTGCCAGCAGCAAGACAGGGGGGGGCACAGATACGCAGTATTTT.

The chain employs TRBV5-1 and TRBJ2-7, with 7 bases fitting TRBD1. Germline loops: CDR1 SGHRS, CDR2 YFSETQ. Losses at the gene ends were 5 bases for V and 2 bases for J; bases not matched to a gene: 13. The CDR3 runs to 16 residues. CDR3 bases: TGCGCCAGCAGTTCCCAGTTTTCCGGGACAGCCTACGAGCAGTACTTC. The encoded protein is CASSSQFSGTAYEQYF.

The chain carries TRBV6-5 and TRBJ2-1; D remains unclear. The germline gives CDR1 MNHEY, CDR2 SVGAGI. The CDR3 spans 14 residues. Trimming removed 7 bases at V and 1 base at J, with 11 bases between. In nucleotides, the CDR3 is TGTGCCAGCACCAGGTCCCAATCCTACAATGAGCAGTTCTTC. Its protein is CASTRSQSYNEQFF.